This T cell receptor beta chain is drawn from a study of CD8 T cells in ankylosing spondylitis. Whole-study results and caveats: Disease-associated clones were reportedly significantly overrepresented in matched ankylosing spondylitis synovial fluid. In ankylosing spondylitis blood, a motif of roughly eight highly homologous TCR beta variants appeared characteristic.

The table lists this clonotype with many counts. Its antigen is unknown. CDR1 is SGDLS, CDR2 YYNGEE, per germline. V lost 0 bases and J lost 2; bases outside the gene matches: 6. This CDR3 spans 17 amino acids. Construction of TCR beta libraries was performed using quantitative 5'-RACE with molecular barcodes. TCRdb fed the 5' RACE reads into MiXCR, producing one record per CDR3 protein. The sample yields tens of thousands of distinct CDR3 sequences, 2.5% to 3% seen once. The receptor was isolated from a female donor with ankylosing spondylitis or in good health (not recorded which). This chain uses TRBV9 with TRBJ2-5, with 11 bases that match TRBD2. Sample: blood, either unsorted or a sorted T cell fraction (not recorded which). As DNA, the CDR3 is TGTGCCAGCAGCGTAGGACTAGCGGGAACGACACAAGAGACCCAGTACTTC. Residues: CASSVGLAGTTQETQYF.